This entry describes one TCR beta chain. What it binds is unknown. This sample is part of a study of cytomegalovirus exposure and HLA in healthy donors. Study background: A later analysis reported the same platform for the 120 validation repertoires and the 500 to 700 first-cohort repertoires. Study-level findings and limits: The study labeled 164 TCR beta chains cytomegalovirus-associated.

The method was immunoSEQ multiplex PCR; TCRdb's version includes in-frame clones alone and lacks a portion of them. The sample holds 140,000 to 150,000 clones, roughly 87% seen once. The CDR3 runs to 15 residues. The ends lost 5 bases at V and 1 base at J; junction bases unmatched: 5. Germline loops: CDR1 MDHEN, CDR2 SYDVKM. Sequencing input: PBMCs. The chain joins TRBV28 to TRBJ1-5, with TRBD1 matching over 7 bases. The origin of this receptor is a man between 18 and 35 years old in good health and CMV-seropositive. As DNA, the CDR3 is TGTGCCAGCAGTCCTACAGGGGCGAGCAATCAGCCCCAGCATTTT. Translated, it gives CASSPTGASNQPQHF.